Below, one T cell receptor (beta chain) is given with its context. The junction does not match germline at one end; this may be a read error. From approximately 550 ng of total RNA, TCR beta-specific cDNA was reverse-transcribed using a constant-region primer. What produced the TCR beta libraries was three nested multiplex PCR rounds using slightly modified ARM-PCR. PCR rounds one and two used TRBV1-TRBV30 forward primers with a C-beta reverse primer for approximately 11 cycles each. TCRdb ran MiXCR on the multiplex PCR reads and lists one entry per CDR3 protein. The sample includes 300,000 to 350,000 distinct CDR3 sequences, 65% of them seen just once. The sample comes from a study of tumor-infiltrating lymphocytes in primary liver carcinoma. About the study: About 3.65 to 7.13 million productive TCRbeta reads were obtained from the samples, with similar numbers across tissue types.

Looked up from germline, CDR1 is SGHAT and CDR2 is FQNNGV. The CDR3 runs 17 residues. Unsorted whole blood served as the source of blood RNA, and germline DNA was extracted as well. Chronic HBV infection was present, with no prior treatment. About 3.6 milliliters of peripheral blood were collected before surgery. The chain recombines TRBV11-2 with TRBJ2-1; 8 bases are a match to TRBD1. The sample taken for sequencing was peripheral blood. The sequence derives from a man aged 35-49 years with primary liver carcinoma and hepatitis B virus infection. CDR3 sequence (DNA): TGTGCCAACAGCTTAGATTGGCAGGGGGCGGGTAACAATGAGCAGTCCTTC. Translation gives CANSLDWQGAGNNEQSF. Looking up the rest from reference TRBV11-2 and TRBJ2-1 gives the full variable domain: EAGVAQSPRYKIIEKRQSVAFWCNPISGHATLYWYQQILGQGPKLLIQFQNNGVVDDSQLPKDRFSAERLKGVDSTLKIQPAKLEDSAVYLCANSLDWQGAGNNEQSFGPGTRLTVL.